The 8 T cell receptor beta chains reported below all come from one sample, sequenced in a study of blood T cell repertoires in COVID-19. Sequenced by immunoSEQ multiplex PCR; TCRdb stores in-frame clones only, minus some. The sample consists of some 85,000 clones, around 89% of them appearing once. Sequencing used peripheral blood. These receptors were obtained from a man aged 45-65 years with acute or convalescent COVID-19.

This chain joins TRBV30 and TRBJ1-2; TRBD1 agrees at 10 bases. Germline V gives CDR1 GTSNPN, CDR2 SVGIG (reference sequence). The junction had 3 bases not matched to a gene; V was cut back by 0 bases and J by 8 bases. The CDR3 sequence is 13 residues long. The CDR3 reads CAWSVGTGDGYTF. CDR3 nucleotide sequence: TGTGCCTGGAGTGTAGGGACAGGGGACGGCTACACCTTC.

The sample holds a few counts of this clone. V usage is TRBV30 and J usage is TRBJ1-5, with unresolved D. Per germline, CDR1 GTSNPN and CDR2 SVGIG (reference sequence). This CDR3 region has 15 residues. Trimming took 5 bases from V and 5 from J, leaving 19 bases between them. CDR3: CAWGPVGRVHQPQHF. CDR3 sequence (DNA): TGTGCCTGGGGGCCGGTGGGGAGAGTTCATCAGCCCCAGCATTTT.

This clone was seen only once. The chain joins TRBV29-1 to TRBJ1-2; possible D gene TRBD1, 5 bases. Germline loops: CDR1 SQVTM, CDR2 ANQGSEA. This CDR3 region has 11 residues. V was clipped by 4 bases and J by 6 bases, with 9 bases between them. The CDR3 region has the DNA TGCAGCGTTGTTGAAGGGGATGGCTACACCTTC. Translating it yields CSVVEGDGYTF.

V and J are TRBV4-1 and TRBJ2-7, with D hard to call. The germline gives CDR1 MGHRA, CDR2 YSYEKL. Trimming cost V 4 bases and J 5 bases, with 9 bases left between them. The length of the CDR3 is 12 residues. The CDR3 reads CASSPYPDEQYV. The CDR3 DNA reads TGCGCCAGCAGCCCCTACCCTGACGAGCAGTACGTC.

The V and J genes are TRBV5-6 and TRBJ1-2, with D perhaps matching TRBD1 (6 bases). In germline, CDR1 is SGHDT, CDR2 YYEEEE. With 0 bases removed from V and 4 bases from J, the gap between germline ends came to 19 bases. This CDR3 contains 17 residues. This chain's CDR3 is CASSLDRVRSGFYGYTF. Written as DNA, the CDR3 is TGTGCCAGCAGCTTGGACAGGGTACGATCTGGGTTCTATGGCTACACCTTC. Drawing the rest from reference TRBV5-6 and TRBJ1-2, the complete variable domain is DAGVTQSPTHLIKTRGQQVTLRCSPKSGHDTVSWYQQALGQGPQFIFQYYEEEERQRGNFPDRFSGHQFPNYSSELNVNALLLGDSALYLCASSLDRVRSGFYGYTFGSGTRLTVV.

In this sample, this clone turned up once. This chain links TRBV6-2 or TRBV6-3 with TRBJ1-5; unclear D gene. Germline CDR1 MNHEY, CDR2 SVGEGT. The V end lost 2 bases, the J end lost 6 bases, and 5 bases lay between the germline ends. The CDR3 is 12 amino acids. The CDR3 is CASSYPRQPQHF. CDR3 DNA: TGTGCCAGCAGTTACCCTCGTCAGCCCCAGCATTTT.

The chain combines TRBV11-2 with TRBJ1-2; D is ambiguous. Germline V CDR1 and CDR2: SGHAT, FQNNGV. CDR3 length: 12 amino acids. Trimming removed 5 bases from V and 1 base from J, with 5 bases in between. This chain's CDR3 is CASSVYNYGYTF. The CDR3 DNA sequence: TGTGCCAGCAGCGTCTATAACTATGGCTACACCTTC.

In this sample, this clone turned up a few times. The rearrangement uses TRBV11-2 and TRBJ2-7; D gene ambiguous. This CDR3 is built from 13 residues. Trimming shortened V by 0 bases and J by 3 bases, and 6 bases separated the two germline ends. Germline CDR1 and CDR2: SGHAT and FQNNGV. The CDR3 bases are TGTGCCAGCAGCTTAGAGCACAGCTACGAGCAGTACTTC. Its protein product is CASSLEHSYEQYF.